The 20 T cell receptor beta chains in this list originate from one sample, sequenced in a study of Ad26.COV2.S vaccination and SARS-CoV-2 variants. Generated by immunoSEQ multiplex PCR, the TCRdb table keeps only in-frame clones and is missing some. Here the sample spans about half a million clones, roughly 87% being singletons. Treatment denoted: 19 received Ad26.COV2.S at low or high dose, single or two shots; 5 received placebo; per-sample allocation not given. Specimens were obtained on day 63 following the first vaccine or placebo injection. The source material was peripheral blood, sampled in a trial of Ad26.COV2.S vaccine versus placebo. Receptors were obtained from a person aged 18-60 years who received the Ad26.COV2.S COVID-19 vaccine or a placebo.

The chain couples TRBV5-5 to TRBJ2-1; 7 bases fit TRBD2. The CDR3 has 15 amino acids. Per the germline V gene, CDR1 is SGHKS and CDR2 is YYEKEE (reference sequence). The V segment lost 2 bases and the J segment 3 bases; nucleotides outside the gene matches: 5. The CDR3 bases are TGTGCCAGCAGCTTTGGGCTAGCGGACTACAATGAGCAGTTCTTC. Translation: CASSFGLADYNEQFF.

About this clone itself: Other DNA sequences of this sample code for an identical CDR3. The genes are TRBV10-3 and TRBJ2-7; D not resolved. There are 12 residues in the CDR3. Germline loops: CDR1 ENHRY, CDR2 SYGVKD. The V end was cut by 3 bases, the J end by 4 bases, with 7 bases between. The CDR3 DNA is TGTGCCATCAGTGACCTGGGATACGAGCAGTACTTC. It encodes CAISDLGYEQYF.

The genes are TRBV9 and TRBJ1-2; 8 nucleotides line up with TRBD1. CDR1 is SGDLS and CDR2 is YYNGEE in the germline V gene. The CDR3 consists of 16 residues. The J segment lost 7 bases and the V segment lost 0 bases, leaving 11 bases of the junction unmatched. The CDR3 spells CASSVEAGQGAGGYTF. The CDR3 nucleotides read TGTGCCAGCAGCGTAGAGGCGGGGCAGGGGGCTGGTGGCTACACCTTC.

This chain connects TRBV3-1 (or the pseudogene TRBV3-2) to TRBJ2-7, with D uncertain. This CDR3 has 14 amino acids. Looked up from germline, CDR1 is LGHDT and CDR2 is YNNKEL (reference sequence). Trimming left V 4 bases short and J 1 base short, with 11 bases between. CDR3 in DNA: TGTGCCAGCAGCCCCCCCGGTCGTTCCTACGAGCAGTACTTC. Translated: CASSPPGRSYEQYF.

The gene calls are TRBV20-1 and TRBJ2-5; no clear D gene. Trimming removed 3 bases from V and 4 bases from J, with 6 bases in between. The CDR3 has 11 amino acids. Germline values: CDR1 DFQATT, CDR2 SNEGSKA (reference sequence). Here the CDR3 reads CSARYRETQYF. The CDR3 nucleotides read TGCAGTGCTAGGTACCGAGAGACCCAGTACTTC.

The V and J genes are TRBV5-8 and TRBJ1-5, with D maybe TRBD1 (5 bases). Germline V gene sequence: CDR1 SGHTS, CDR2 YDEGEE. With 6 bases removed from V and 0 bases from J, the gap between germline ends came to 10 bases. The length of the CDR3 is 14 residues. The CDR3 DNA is TGTGCCAGCAACTTTGGGGGTAGCAATCAGCCCCAGCATTTT. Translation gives CASNFGGSNQPQHF.

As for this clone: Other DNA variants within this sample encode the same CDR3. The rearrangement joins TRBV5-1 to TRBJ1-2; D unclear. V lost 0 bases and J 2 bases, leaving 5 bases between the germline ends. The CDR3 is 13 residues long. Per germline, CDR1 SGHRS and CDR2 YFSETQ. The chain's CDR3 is CASSLGGNYGYTF. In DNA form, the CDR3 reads TGCGCCAGCAGCTTGGGGGGAAACTATGGCTACACCTTC.

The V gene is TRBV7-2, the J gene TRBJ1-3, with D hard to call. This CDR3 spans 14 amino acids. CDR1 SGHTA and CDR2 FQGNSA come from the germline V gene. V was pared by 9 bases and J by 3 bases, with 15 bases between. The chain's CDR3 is CASRLDQLGNTIYF. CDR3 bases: TGTGCCAGTCGACTCGACCAGCTTGGAAACACCATATATTTT.

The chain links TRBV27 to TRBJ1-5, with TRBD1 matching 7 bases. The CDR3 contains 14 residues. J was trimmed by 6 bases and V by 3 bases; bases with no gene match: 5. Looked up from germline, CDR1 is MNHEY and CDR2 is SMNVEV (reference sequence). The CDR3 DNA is TGTGCCAGCAGTTTTAGGGGGCACGGTCAGCCCCAGCATTTT. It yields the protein CASSFRGHGQPQHF.

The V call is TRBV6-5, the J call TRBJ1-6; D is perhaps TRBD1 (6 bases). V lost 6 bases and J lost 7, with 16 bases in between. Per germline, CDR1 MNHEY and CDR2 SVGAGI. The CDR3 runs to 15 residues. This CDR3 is CASSQNRALNSPLHF. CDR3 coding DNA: TGTGCCAGCAGCCAAAACAGGGCTCTAAATTCACCCCTCCACTTT.

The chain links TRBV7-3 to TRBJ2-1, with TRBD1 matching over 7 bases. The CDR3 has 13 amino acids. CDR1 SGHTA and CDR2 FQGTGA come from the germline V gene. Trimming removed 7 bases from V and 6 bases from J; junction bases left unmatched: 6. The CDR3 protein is CASKGQDRNEQFF. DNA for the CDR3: TGTGCCAGCAAAGGACAGGATCGCAATGAGCAGTTCTTC.

DNA of the CDR3: TGTGCCAGCAGCTTAGACACCGGGACAGGGAGCTACGAGCAGTACTTC. The encoded protein is CASSLDTGTGSYEQYF. The chain links TRBV7-2 to TRBJ2-7; 9 bases agree with TRBD1. From germline, CDR1 is SGHTA and CDR2 FQGNSA. Trimming removed 1 base from V and 3 bases from J; junction bases left unmatched: 7. The CDR3 loop spans 16 amino acids.

The CDR3 nucleotides are TGTGCCAGCAGTTACGCCGCCGGGTGGGGCCAGTTCTACAATGAGCAGTTCTTC. Protein: CASSYAAGWGQFYNEQFF. V gene TRBV6-2 or TRBV6-3 combines with J gene TRBJ2-1, with D perhaps matching TRBD1 (5 bases). The CDR3 sequence is 18 residues long. V dropped 2 bases and J dropped 3 bases, with 20 bases sitting between them. Germline V lookup: CDR1 MNHEY, CDR2 SVGEGT.

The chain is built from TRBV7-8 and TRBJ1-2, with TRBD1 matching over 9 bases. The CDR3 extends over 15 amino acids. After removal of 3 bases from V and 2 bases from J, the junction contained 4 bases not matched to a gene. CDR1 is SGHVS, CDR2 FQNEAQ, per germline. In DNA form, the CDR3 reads TGTGCCAGCAGCTTCGACAGGGGGTTCAACTATGGCTACACCTTC. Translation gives CASSFDRGFNYGYTF.

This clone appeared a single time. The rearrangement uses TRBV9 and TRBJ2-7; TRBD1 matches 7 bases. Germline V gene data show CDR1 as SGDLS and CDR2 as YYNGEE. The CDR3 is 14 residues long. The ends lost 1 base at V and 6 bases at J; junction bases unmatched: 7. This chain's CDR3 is CASSVSLTGPEQYF. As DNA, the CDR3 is TGTGCCAGCAGCGTATCGTTGACAGGGCCCGAGCAGTACTTC. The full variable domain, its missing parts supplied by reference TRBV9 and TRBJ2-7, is DSGVTQTPKHLITATGQRVTLRCSPRSGDLSVYWYQQSLDQGLQFLIQYYNGEERAKGNILERFSAQQFPDLHSELNLSSLELGDSALYFCASSVSLTGPEQYFGPGTRLTVT.

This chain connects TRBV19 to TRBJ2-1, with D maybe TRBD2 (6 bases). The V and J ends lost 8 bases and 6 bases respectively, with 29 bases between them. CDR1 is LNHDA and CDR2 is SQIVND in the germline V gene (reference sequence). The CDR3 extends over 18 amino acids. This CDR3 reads CASAVRGGGDLRGNEQFF. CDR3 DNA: TGTGCCAGTGCGGTGCGGGGAGGAGGGGACCTACGGGGCAATGAGCAGTTCTTC. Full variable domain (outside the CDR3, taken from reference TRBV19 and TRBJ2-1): DGGITQSPKYLFRKEGQNVTLSCEQNLNHDAMYWYRQDPGQGLRLIYYSQIVNDFQKGDIAEGYSVSREKKESFPLTVTSAQKNPTAFYLCASAVRGGGDLRGNEQFFGPGTRLTVL.

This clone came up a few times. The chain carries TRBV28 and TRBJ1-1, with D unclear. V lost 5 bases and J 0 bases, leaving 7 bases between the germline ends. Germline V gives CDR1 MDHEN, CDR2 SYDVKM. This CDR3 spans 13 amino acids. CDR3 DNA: TGTGCCAGCAGTCTCCAGATGAACACTGAAGCTTTCTTT. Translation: CASSLQMNTEAFF. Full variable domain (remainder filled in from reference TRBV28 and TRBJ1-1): DVKVTQSSRYLVKRTGEKVFLECVQDMDHENMFWYRQDPGLGLRLIYFSYDVKMKEKGDIPEGYSVSREKKERFSLILESASTNQTSMYLCASSLQMNTEAFFGQGTRLTVV.

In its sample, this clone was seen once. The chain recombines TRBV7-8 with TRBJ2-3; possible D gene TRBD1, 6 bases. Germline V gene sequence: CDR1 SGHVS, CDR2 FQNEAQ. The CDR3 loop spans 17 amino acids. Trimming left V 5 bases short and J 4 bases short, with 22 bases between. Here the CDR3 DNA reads TGTGCCAGCAGCCCGATTGAACAGGGCTTTTTGCCAGATACGCAGTATTTT. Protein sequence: CASSPIEQGFLPDTQYF. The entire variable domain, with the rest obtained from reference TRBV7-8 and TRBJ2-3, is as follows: GAGVSQSPRYKVAKRGQDVALRCDPISGHVSLFWYQQALGQGPEFLTYFQNEAQLDKSGLPSDRFFAERPEGSVSTLKIQRTQQEDSAVYLCASSPIEQGFLPDTQYFGPGTRLTVL.

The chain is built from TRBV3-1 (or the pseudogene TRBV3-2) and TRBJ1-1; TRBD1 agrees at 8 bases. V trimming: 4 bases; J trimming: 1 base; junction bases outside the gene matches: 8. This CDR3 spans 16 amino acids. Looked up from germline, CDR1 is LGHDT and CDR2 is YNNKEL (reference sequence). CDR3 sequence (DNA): TGTGCCAGCAGCCGGACAGGGACATTTAGGAACACTGAAGCTTTCTTT. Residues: CASSRTGTFRNTEAFF.

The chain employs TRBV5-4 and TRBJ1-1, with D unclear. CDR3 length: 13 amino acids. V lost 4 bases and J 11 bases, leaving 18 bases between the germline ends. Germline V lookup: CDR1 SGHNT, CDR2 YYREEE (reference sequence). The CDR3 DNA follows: TGTGCCAGCAGCACCCCGGGCCGCCCTGCGGCTTTCTTT. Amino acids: CASSTPGRPAAFF. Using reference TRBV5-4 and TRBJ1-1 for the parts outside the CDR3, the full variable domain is ETGVTQSPTHLIKTRGQQVTLRCSSQSGHNTVSWYQQALGQGPQFIFQYYREEENGRGNFPPRFSGLQFPNYSSELNVNALELDDSALYLCASSTPGRPAAFFGQGTRLTVV.